The source of this TCR beta chain is a study of cytomegalovirus exposure and HLA in healthy donors. About this clone itself: Its antigen is undetermined.

It was with 60 Vbeta and 13 Jbeta primers that the PCR ran. TCRdb's table, derived via immunoSEQ multiplex PCR, lists solely in-frame clones and lacks some. The sample includes approximately 40,000 clones, 80% to 90% of them seen just once. This CDR3 is built from 14 residues. CDR1 and CDR2 from the germline V gene are SNHLY and FYNNEI. Trimming removed 6 bases from V and 5 bases from J; junction bases left unmatched: 6. Study outcomes and limitations: One variant, a missense change in DCLRE1C, was linked in a later analysis to TCR beta V- and J-gene trimming. Presence/absence analyses treated sequencing depth as roughly uniform across donors. Rare sequences made up most TCRs, while some public TCRs were found in many donors.

The specimen sequenced was PBMCs. The rearrangement uses TRBV2 and TRBJ2-2, with 7 nucleotides matching TRBD1. The source of this sequence is a woman aged 40 to 50 in good health and CMV-seropositive. The CDR3 DNA reads TGTGCCAGCAGCAAGGGGGCGCGGACCGGGGAGCTGTTTTTT. Translation gives CASSKGARTGELFF.